The rows below give T cell receptor beta chains drawn from one sample of a study of shared clonotypes between healthy human individuals. Measured with immunoSEQ multiplex PCR; TCRdb has only the in-frame clones, and not every one. The repertoire holds about 590,000 clones, with around 95% as singletons. Sample: naive CD8+ T cells sorted from blood. Receptor source: a woman aged 25 to 39 in good health. Each CDR3 is given with its conserved first and last residue. A D gene is named only where the DNA matches it firmly. Rows may omit the clone size; those that give it use once, few, many or a size class.

few	.	TRBV6-5	TRBJ1-1	TGTGCCAGCAGTTACCTAGAGAACACTGAAGCTTTCTTT	CASSYLENTEAFF
.	TRBD2	TRBV28	TRBJ2-1	TGTGCCAGCTTTAGCGGGAGTCAATACAATGAGCAGTTCTTC	CASFSGSQYNEQFF
.	TRBD2	TRBV27	TRBJ2-6	TGTGCCAGCAGTTTATCAAGCGGCGGGGGTGTCCTGACTTTC	CASSLSSGGGVLTF
.	.	TRBV9	TRBJ2-5	TGTGCCAGCAGCACCCAAGGTAGAAAACAAGAGACCCAGTACTTC	CASSTQGRKQETQYF
few	.	TRBV7-9	TRBJ2-7	TGTGCCAGCAGCTTAGGGACAGACGAGCAGTACTTC	CASSLGTDEQYF
.	TRBD2	TRBV7-9	TRBJ2-2	TGTGCCAGCAGCTTAGGTGCTAGCGGGAGCTCCGGGGAGCTGTTTTTT	CASSLGASGSSGELFF
.	TRBD1	TRBV25-1	TRBJ1-2	TGTGCCAGCAGTGACGACCGGACAGGGCACGGCTACACCTTC	CASSDDRTGHGYTF
.	.	TRBV25-1	TRBJ1-5	TGTGCCAGCAGTGAACCCGGGTGGGACCAGCCCCAGCATTTT	CASSEPGWDQPQHF
.	.	TRBV10-3	TRBJ1-1	TGTGCCATCAGTGGGCGGGAGAGGGGGAGCACTGAAGCTTTCTTT	CAISGRERGSTEAFF
.	.	TRBV10-1	TRBJ1-2	TGCGCCAGCAGTGAGTCGGAGGTCGACGGCTACACCTTC	CASSESEVDGYTF
.	.	TRBV7-2	TRBJ2-7	TGTGCCAGCAGCCAACGGGCGGGATGGGTCTACGAGCAGTACTTC	CASSQRAGWVYEQYF
once	TRBD2	TRBV5-1	TRBJ2-1	TGCGCCAGCAGCTCGGGACTAGCTGGCTGGAATGAGCAGTTCTTC	CASSSGLAGWNEQFF
.	.	TRBV28	TRBJ2-1	TGTGCCAGCAGTTCGCGGGTGACCTACAATGAGCAGTTCTTC	CASSSRVTYNEQFF
.	.	TRBV28	TRBJ1-1	TGTGCCAGCAGCCAGGACAGAAGTGTGGGTCGCACTGAAGCTTTCTTT	CASSQDRSVGRTEAFF
.	.	TRBV29-1	TRBJ2-1	TGCAGCTTCTCTGGGGGGACTGGTGGCAGGGGCTCCTACAATGAGCAGTTCTTC	CSFSGGTGGRGSYNEQFF
.	TRBD2	TRBV7-9	TRBJ2-5	TGTGCCAGCAGCTTGGTGGGACTAGCGGGAGCGGAGACCCAGTACTTC	CASSLVGLAGAETQYF
.	.	TRBV13	TRBJ2-1	TGTGCCAGCAGCTCCGGACTGGCCGCCAATGAGCAGTTCTTC	CASSSGLAANEQFF
.	TRBD1	TRBV11-3	TRBJ2-1	TGTGCCAGCAGCTTAGACAGACAGGGAGACAATGAGCAGTTCTTC	CASSLDRQGDNEQFF
.	.	TRBV4-2	TRBJ2-7	TGTGCCAGCAGCCAAGACGGCGCGTCCTCTGCCGGGCAGTACTTC	CASSQDGASSAGQYF
.	.	TRBV28	TRBJ2-2	TGTGCCACCAATCCTCGGACAGTGAACACCGGGGAGCTGTTTTTT	CATNPRTVNTGELFF
.	.	TRBV19	TRBJ2-1	TGTGCCAGTAGTATATATAGTAGCGGAGTTTACAATGAGCAGTTCTTC	CASSIYSSGVYNEQFF
.	.	TRBV28	TRBJ1-4	TGTGCCAGCAGTTTTGGGAGCCCAAATGAAAAACTGTTTTTT	CASSFGSPNEKLFF
.	TRBD2	TRBV11-1	TRBJ2-7	TGTGCCAGCACTGGCCCAACTAGCGGGACTACCTACGAGCAGTACTTC	CASTGPTSGTTYEQYF
.	.	TRBV15	TRBJ2-1	TGTGCCACCAGCAGAGGGGCCTTGGGGCTTAGAGACAATGAGCAGTTCTTC	CATSRGALGLRDNEQFF
few	TRBD1	TRBV2	TRBJ1-5	TGTGCCAGCAGGACCGGGACAGACAATCAGCCCCAGCATTTT	CASRTGTDNQPQHF
.	.	TRBV21-1	TRBJ2-4	TGTGCCAGCAGCAAAGCGCTTTCTCGGGGCGAGTCCAAAAACATTCAGTACTTC	CASSKALSRGESKNIQYF
.	.	TRBV28	TRBJ2-7	TGTGCCAGCAGTCCCACCGGCCTAGCGCTGTCCTACGAGCAGTACTTC	CASSPTGLALSYEQYF
.	.	TRBV28	TRBJ2-1	TGTGCCAGCAGATCTCAGAGGGGAATCTACAATGAGCAGTTCTTC	CASRSQRGIYNEQFF
.	.	TRBV30	TRBJ2-1	TGTGCCTGGAGTGTACTTTCCGAGCAGGGTCCCTACAATGAGCAGTTCTTC	CAWSVLSEQGPYNEQFF
.	.	TRBV15	TRBJ2-7	TGTGCCACCAGCAGAGATCGGGGGCTAGAGAACGAGCAGTACTTC	CATSRDRGLENEQYF
.	TRBD1	TRBV2	TRBJ2-5	TGTGCCAGCAGTGAAGGACCGTGGAAGGGGGCCAGAGAGACCCAGTACTTC	CASSEGPWKGARETQYF
.	.	TRBV15	TRBJ1-1	TGTGCCACCAGCAGAGGAGTACAGAGAAACACTGAAGCTTTCTTT	CATSRGVQRNTEAFF
.	TRBD2	TRBV2	TRBJ2-4	TGTGCCAGCAAACACCGGGGGGTCCTAGCCAAAAACATTCAGTACTTC	CASKHRGVLAKNIQYF
.	TRBD1	TRBV19	TRBJ2-1	TGTGCCATCAGCCCCGGGACAGGGGTCTACAATGAGCAGTTCTTC	CAISPGTGVYNEQFF
.	.	TRBV5-8	TRBJ2-7	TGTGCCAGCAGCTTGGAACAGGGTCTAGACGAGCAGTACTTC	CASSLEQGLDEQYF
.	TRBD1	TRBV27	TRBJ1-2	TGTGCCAGCAGTTTGGGACAGGGGGCCTCTGGCTACACCTTC	CASSLGQGASGYTF
once	TRBD2	TRBV28	TRBJ2-7	TGTGCCAGCAGTGGGGGGGTGGGTTACTACGAGCAGTACTTC	CASSGGVGYYEQYF
.	TRBD2	TRBV30	TRBJ2-7	TGTGCCTGGACCCCTCCACTAGCGAAATCCTACGAGCAGTACTTC	CAWTPPLAKSYEQYF
.	.	TRBV5-6	TRBJ1-4	TGTGCCAGCAGTTTGACTCCCGGGGGTGAAAAACTGTTTTTT	CASSLTPGGEKLFF
.	.	TRBV4-1	TRBJ1-1	TGCGCCAGCAGCCAAACCTTGGAGGGATTTGTCGCTGAAGCTTTCTTT	CASSQTLEGFVAEAFF
.	.	TRBV27	TRBJ2-7	TGTGCCAGCACCTTATGGGGACACTCCTACGAGCAGTACTTC	CASTLWGHSYEQYF
.	.	TRBV11-1	TRBJ2-7	TGTGCCAGCAGCTTCGACAACTACGAGCAGTACTTC	CASSFDNYEQYF
.	TRBD1	TRBV5-6	TRBJ1-2	TGTGCCAGCAGTGGGACAGGGCCTTGGGGCTACACCTTC	CASSGTGPWGYTF
.	.	TRBV5-4	TRBJ2-5	TGTGCCAGCAGCTCTGACTTTGGGGAGCAGTACTTC	CASSSDFGEQYF
.	.	TRBV4-1	TRBJ1-2	TGCGCCAGCAGCCAGTCTGGAGGGGTCCCTAACTATGGCTACACCTTC	CASSQSGGVPNYGYTF
.	.	TRBV7-9	TRBJ2-1	TGTGCCAGCAGGGGTGGGATAGCCCATGAGCAGTTCTTC	CASRGGIAHEQFF
.	TRBD1	TRBV4-1	TRBJ1-2	TGCGCCAGCAGCCAAGGAACAGGGGGCGACTATGGCTACACCTTC	CASSQGTGGDYGYTF
few	.	TRBV6-1	TRBJ1-1	TGTGCCAGCCGAGAAAACACTGAAGCTTTCTTT	CASRENTEAFF
.	TRBD1	TRBV7-9	TRBJ2-7	TGTGCCAGCAGCTCGGGACAGGGGGACTACGAGCAGTACTTC	CASSSGQGDYEQYF
.	TRBD2	TRBV6-6	TRBJ2-5	TGTGCCAGCAGTCTAGCGGGAGTCGCGGAGACCCAGTACTTC	CASSLAGVAETQYF
once	TRBD2	TRBV5-1	TRBJ2-1	TGCGCCAGCAGCCTGAGACTAGCGGGAGCGGGTCTTAATGAGCAGTTCTTC	CASSLRLAGAGLNEQFF
.	.	TRBV10-1	TRBJ2-7	TGCGCCAGCAGTTCAGGGGGGACCTACGAGCAGTACTTC	CASSSGGTYEQYF
.	.	TRBV27	TRBJ2-1	TGTGCCAGCAGTCCCCAGACCCGAGTGAATGAGCAGTTCTTC	CASSPQTRVNEQFF
.	.	TRBV6-1	TRBJ2-7	TGTGCCAGCAGTGACGAGCATTCCTACGAGCAGTACTTC	CASSDEHSYEQYF
.	.	TRBV20-1	TRBJ2-7	TGCAGTGCCACAGACGACTACGAGCAGTACTTC	CSATDDYEQYF
.	.	TRBV7-6	TRBJ2-7	TGTGCCAGCAGCGGGCTGAACTCCTACGAGCAGTACTTC	CASSGLNSYEQYF